These T cell receptor beta chains were read from a single sample in a study of blood T cell repertoires in COVID-19. Measured with immunoSEQ multiplex PCR; TCRdb has only the in-frame clones, and not every one. The top ten hold 3% to 4% of the sample, which has some 55,000 clones, roughly 90% seen once. The sequencing sample was made of peripheral blood. These receptors came from a human donor in a cohort sampled during active COVID-19. CDR3s include the opening cysteine and the closing phenylalanine or tryptophan. The D gene is left open where the match is weak. Rows give clone size only sometimes, using once, few, many, or a class for an expanded clone.

j_call | d_call | clone_size | v_call | cdr3_nt | cdr3_aa
TRBJ2-7 | . | once | TRBV11-2 | TGTGCCAGCAGTTTCCTAACCCTGCGAGTCGACGAGCAGTACTTC | CASSFLTLRVDEQYF
TRBJ2-1 | . | once | TRBV4-2 | TGTGCCAGCAGTCCAGGCAGGGTTTCTGAGCAGTTCTTC | CASSPGRVSEQFF
TRBJ1-1 | . | . | TRBV6-2/TRBV6-3 | TGTGCCAGCAGTTACGAGGAAGAAGCTTTCTTT | CASSYEEEAFF
TRBJ2-2 | . | . | TRBV9 | TGTGCCAGCAGCCCCGTAGGAGCCGGGGAGCTGTTTTTT | CASSPVGAGELFF
TRBJ1-2 | . | . | TRBV30 | TGTGCCTGGAGTGTCTCTAACTTGGATGGCTACACCTTC | CAWSVSNLDGYTF
TRBJ1-1 | . | . | TRBV5-1 | TGCGCCAGCGGATTCTTAGGACAGAACACTGAAGCTTTCTTT | CASGFLGQNTEAFF
TRBJ1-5 | . | . | TRBV11-2 | TGTGCCAGCAGCTTAACGGAGAATCAGCCCCAGCATTTT | CASSLTENQPQHF
TRBJ1-3 | TRBD1 | . | TRBV5-1 | TGCGCCAGCAGCTTTAATATCGGGACAGGGGCTGGAAACACCATATATTTT | CASSFNIGTGAGNTIYF
TRBJ1-6 | . | . | TRBV28 | TGTGCCAGCAGTTTAGTATCTCCCTCCTATAATTCACCCCTCCACTTT | CASSLVSPSYNSPLHF
TRBJ2-5 | TRBD1 | . | TRBV5-6 | TGTGCCAGCAGCTTCCTAGGGACAGGACAAGAGACCCAGTACTTC | CASSFLGTGQETQYF
TRBJ2-7 | TRBD2 | . | TRBV11-2 | TGTGCCAGCAGCTTGGGCAGTTCTAGCGGGAGGACCTACGAGCAGTACTTC | CASSLGSSSGRTYEQYF
TRBJ2-1 | . | . | TRBV3-1/TRBV3-2 | TGTGCCAGCAGCCAAACGTTAGCGAGTTACAATGAGCAGTTCTTC | CASSQTLASYNEQFF
TRBJ1-1 | TRBD1 | . | TRBV6-5 | TGTGCCAGCAGGAGGGACAGGGCCGCTGAAGCTTTCTTT | CASRRDRAAEAFF